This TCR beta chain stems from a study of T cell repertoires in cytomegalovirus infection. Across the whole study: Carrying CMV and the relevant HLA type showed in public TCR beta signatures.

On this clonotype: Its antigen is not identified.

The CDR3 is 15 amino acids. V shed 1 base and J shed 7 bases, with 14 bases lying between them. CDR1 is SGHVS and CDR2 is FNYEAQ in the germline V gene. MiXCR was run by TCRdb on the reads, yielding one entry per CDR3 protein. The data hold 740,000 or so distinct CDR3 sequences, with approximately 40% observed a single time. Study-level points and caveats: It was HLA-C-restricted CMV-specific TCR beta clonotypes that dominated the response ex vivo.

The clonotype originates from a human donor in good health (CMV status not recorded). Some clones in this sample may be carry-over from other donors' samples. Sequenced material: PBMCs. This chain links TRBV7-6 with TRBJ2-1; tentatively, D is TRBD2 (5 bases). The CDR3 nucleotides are TGTGCCAGCAGCTTAGGTCTAGACTCGGGAAATGAGCAGTTCTTC. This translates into CASSLGLDSGNEQFF.